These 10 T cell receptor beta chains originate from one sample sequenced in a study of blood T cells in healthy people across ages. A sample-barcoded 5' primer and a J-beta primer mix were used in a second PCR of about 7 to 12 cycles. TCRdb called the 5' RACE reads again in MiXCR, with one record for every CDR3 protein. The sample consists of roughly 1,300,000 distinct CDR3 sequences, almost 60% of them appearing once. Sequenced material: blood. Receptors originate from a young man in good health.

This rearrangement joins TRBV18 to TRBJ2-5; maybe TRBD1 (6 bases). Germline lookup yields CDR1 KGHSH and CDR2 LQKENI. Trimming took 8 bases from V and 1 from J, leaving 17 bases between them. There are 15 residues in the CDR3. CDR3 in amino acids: CASSPPDRLQETQYF. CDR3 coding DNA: TGTGCCAGCAGTCCCCCGGACAGACTCCAAGAGACCCAGTACTTC.

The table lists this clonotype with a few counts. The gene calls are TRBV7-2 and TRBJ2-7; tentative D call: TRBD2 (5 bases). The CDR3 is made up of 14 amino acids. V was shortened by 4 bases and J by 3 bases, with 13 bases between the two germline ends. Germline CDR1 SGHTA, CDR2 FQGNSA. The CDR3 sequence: CASSSGFENYEQYF. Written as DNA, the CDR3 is TGTGCCAGCAGCTCGGGATTCGAGAACTACGAGCAGTACTTC. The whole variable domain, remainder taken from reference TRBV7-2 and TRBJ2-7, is GAGVSQSPSNKVTEKGKDVELRCDPISGHTALYWYRQSLGQGLEFLIYFQGNSAPDKSGLPSDRFSAERTGGSVSTLTIQRTQQEDSAVYLCASSSGFENYEQYFGPGTRLTVT.

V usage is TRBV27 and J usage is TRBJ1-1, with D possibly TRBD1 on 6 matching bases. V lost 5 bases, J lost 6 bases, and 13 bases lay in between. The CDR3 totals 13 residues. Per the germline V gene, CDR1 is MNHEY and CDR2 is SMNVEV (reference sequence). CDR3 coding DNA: TGTGCCAGCAGTCTAACAGGGAATGCTGAAGCTTTCTTT. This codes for CASSLTGNAEAFF.

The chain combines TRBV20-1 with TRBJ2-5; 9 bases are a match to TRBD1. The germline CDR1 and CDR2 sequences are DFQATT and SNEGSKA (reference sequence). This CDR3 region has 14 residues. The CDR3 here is CGLTGGDQQETQYF. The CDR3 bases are TGCGGACTTACAGGGGGCGACCAACAAGAGACCCAGTACTTC.

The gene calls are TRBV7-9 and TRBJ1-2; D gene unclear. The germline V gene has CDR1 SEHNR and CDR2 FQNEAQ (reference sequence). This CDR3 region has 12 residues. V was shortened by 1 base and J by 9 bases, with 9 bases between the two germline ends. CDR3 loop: CASSLDSARYTF. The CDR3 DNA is TGTGCCAGCAGCTTAGATTCGGCCCGCTACACCTTC.

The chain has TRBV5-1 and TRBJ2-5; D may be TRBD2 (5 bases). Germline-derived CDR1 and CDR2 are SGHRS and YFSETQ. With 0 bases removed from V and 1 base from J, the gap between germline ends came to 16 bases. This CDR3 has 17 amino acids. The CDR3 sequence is CASSLVLSAYSQETQYF. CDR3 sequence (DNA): TGCGCCAGCAGCTTGGTTCTTAGCGCCTACTCCCAAGAGACCCAGTACTTC.

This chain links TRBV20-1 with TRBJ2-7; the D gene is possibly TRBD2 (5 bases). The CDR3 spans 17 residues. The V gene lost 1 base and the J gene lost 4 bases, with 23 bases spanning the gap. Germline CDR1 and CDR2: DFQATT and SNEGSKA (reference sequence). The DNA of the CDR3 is TGCAGTGCTAGAGGACCCGGGCCGCGGGCGATTATATACGAGCAGTACTTC. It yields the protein CSARGPGPRAIIYEQYF.

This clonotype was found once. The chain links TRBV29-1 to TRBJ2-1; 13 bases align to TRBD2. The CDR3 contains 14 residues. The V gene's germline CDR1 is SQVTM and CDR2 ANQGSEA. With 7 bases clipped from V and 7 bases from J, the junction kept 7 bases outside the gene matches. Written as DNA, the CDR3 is TGCAGCGCCATGACTAGCGGGAGGCAGAATGAGCAGTTCTTC. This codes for CSAMTSGRQNEQFF.

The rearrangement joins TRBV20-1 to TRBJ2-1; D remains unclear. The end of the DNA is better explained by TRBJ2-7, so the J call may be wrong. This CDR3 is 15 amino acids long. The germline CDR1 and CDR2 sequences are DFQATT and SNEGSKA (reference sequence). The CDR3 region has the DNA TGCAGTGCTAGAGATCCGGGCCGTTCCTACAATGAGCAGTACTTC. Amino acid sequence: CSARDPGRSYNEQYF.

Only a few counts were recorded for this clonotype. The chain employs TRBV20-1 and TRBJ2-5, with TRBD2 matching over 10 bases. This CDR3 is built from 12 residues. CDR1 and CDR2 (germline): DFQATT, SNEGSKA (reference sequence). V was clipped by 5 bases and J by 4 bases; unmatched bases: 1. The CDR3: CSASSGRETQYF. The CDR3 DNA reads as TGCAGTGCTTCTAGCGGGAGAGAGACCCAGTACTTC.